This T cell receptor beta chain stems from a study of blood T cell repertoires in COVID-19. At the level of the study: Sites in the United States, Italy and Spain provided acute and convalescent COVID-19 samples.

Germline lookup yields CDR1 MGHRA and CDR2 YSYEKL. The CDR3 is 15 amino acids. With 2 bases clipped from V and 5 bases from J, the junction kept 4 bases outside the gene matches. Study processing details: Nucleated cell counts were estimated from reference gene primer amplification. This table comes from immunoSEQ multiplex PCR, and its TCRdb copy is limited to in-frame clones, with some not included. V and J calls and clone size are given by that table; D and trimming were obtained from the DNA. The sample records around 81,000 clones, approximately 80% being singletons. The sequencing sample was made of peripheral blood. The chain employs TRBV4-1 and TRBJ2-1; 9 bases line up with TRBD2. This TCR was sampled from a human donor in a cohort sampled during active COVID-19. The DNA for the CDR3 is TGCGCCAGCAGCCAACGGGGCGGGAGGGACAATGAGCAGTTCTTC. Its translation is CASSQRGGRDNEQFF.